This T cell receptor (beta chain) was profiled in a study of CD8 T cells in Susac syndrome. Study-level background: At the time their blood was drawn, patients with Susac syndrome were either therapy-naive, on corticosteroids (with some of them also receiving intravenous immunoglobulin), or on intravenous immunoglobulin alone.

With random hexamers, reverse transcription was performed on about 0.45 to 1 ug of RNA. TCR beta CDR3 was amplified by immunoSEQ multiplex PCR. This amplification extended across 54 Vbeta and 13 Jbeta segments. TCRdb reprocessed the immunoSEQ multiplex PCR reads with MiXCR, giving one entry per CDR3 protein. The sample records about 140,000 distinct CDR3 sequences, 95% being singletons. This CDR3 region has 17 residues. Germline CDR1 is MNHEY and CDR2 is SMNVEV (reference sequence). V dropped 5 bases and J dropped 2; count of bases not matched to a gene: 12. With respect to this clonotype: Its antigen is as yet unknown.

Overall study findings and caveats: As acknowledged by the study, its TCR sequencing and HLA analysis included a relatively small number of individuals. CD8+ clones in Susac expanded most in TEMRA cells and active patients.

Source material: CD8+ T cells from PBMCs. The origin of this receptor is a human donor with Susac syndrome. V usage is TRBV27 and J usage is TRBJ2-5; TRBD2 agrees at 9 bases. Here the CDR3 reads CASSPGLAMSLQETQYF. For the CDR3, the DNA is TGTGCCAGCAGTCCGGGACTAGCTATGTCTCTGCAAGAGACCCAGTACTTC.